The 5 T cell receptor beta chains presented below share a single source sample, sequenced in a study of T cells in Graves' hyperthyroidism and ophthalmopathy. It was RNA transcripts that yielded the amplified TCR beta CDR3 regions. HTBI primers drove first-round RT-PCR of the TCR CDR3. In TCRdb, the multiplex PCR reads were re-called with MiXCR into one record per CDR3 protein. The sample includes about 710,000 distinct CDR3 sequences, roughly 15% seen only once; the top ten take over 7.5%. The sequenced sample consisted of blood. The receptors stem from a man younger than 35 with Graves' hyperthyroidism.

This clonotype has ten or more counts. The chain employs TRBV6-1 and TRBJ1-1; unclear D gene. Germline-derived CDR1 and CDR2 are MNHNS and SASEGT. The V end lost 5 bases, the J end lost 5 bases, and 18 bases lay between the germline ends. This CDR3 is 15 amino acids long. DNA of the CDR3: TGTGCCAGCAGTTTCCTACCGACAACCTTTACTGAAGCTTTCTTT. Its translation is CASSFLPTTFTEAFF.

J is TRBJ1-1 and V is TRBV20-1; D call uncertain. V was trimmed by 1 base and J by 6 bases, leaving 12 bases between them. Germline CDR1 reads DFQATT; CDR2 reads SNEGSKA (reference sequence). The CDR3 is 13 residues long. CDR3 sequence (DNA): TGCAGTGCTAGAGTGGGGTTGGGGTCTGAAGCTTTCTTT. This gives the protein CSARVGLGSEAFF.

The chain combines TRBV19 with TRBJ2-7; the D gene is possibly TRBD2 (5 bases). Between the trimmed V and J ends, which lost 1 base and 5 bases, there was a span of 9 bases. The germline V gene has CDR1 LNHDA and CDR2 SQIVND (reference sequence). The CDR3 extends over 13 amino acids. In nucleotides, the CDR3 is TGTGCCAGTAGTATAGGGGCCGGGGACGAGCAGTACTTC. It codes for CASSIGAGDEQYF.

The CDR3 loop is CSARDQRGLKAFF. The DNA of the CDR3 is TGCAGTGCTAGAGATCAGAGAGGGCTGAAAGCTTTCTTT. This chain uses TRBV20-1 with TRBJ1-1; D unresolved. The CDR3 loop spans 13 amino acids. The ends were cut back, 0 bases at V and 9 bases at J, with 14 bases in the middle. Germline CDR1 DFQATT, CDR2 SNEGSKA (reference sequence).

The V call is TRBV28, the J call TRBJ2-2; D is undetermined. V was shortened by 8 bases and J by 9 bases, with 16 bases between the two germline ends. Germline CDR1 reads MDHEN; CDR2 reads SYDVKM. This CDR3 region has 13 residues. The CDR3 loop is CASCTALYRELFF. The CDR3 nucleotides are TGTGCCAGCTGCACAGCCTTGTACCGGGAGCTGTTTTTT. The full variable domain, in which reference TRBV28 and TRBJ2-2 provide the parts outside the CDR3, is DVKVTQSSRYLVKRTGEKVFLECVQDMDHENMFWYRQDPGLGLRLIYFSYDVKMKEKGDIPEGYSVSREKKERFSLILESASTNQTSMYLCASCTALYRELFFGEGSRLTVL.